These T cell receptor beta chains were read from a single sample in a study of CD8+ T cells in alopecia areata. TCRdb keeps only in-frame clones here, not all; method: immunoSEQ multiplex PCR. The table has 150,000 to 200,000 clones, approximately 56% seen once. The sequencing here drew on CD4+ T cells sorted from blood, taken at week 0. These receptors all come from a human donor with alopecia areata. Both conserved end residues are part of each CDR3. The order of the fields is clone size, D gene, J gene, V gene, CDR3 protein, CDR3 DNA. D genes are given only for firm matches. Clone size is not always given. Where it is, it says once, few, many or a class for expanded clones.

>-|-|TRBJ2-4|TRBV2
CASSATDRAKNIQYF
TGTGCCAGCAGCGCCACTGACAGGGCCAAAAACATTCAGTACTTC
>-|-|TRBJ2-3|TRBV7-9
CASRVGRADTQYF
TGTGCCAGCAGGGTGGGCAGGGCAGATACGCAGTATTTT
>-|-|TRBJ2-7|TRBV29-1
CSALQGSYEQYF
TGCAGCGCCCTACAGGGCTCCTACGAGCAGTACTTC
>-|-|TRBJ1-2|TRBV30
CAWSASGYGYTF
TGTGCCTGGAGTGCATCGGGATATGGCTACACCTTC
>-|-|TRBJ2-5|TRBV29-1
CSVGQPQETQYF
TGCAGCGTTGGCCAGCCCCAAGAGACCCAGTACTTC
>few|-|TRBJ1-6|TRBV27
CASSAPTANNSPLHF
TGTGCCAGCAGTGCGCCGACAGCAAATAATTCACCCCTCCACTTT
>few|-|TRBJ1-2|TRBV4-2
CASSQDYGQGMDYGYTF
TGTGCCAGCAGCCAAGACTATGGGCAGGGGATGGACTATGGCTACACCTTC
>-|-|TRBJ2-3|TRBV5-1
CASEPPGTDTQYF
TGCGCCAGCGAACCACCGGGAACAGATACGCAGTATTTT
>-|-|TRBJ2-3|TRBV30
CAWSTMTTHLDTQYF
TGTGCCTGGAGTACCATGACAACCCACTTGGATACGCAGTATTTT
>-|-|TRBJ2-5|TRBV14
CASSQWSSGTQYF
TGTGCCAGCAGCCAATGGTCCTCGGGGACCCAGTACTTC
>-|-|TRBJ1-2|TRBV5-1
CASSLGSEKFGYTF
TGCGCCAGCAGCTTGGGGTCGGAGAAATTCGGCTACACCTTC
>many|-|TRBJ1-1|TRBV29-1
CSIADPEAFF
TGCAGCATAGCGGATCCTGAAGCTTTCTTT
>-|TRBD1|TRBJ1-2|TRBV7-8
CASSSRTGDYGYTF
TGTGCCAGCAGCTCTCGGACAGGGGACTATGGCTACACCTTC
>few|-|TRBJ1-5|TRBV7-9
CASSLDNQPQHF
TGTGCCAGCAGCTTAGACAATCAGCCCCAGCATTTT
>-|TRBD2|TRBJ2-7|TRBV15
CATSGRLAGGYEQYF
TGTGCCACCAGCGGGAGACTAGCGGGGGGCTACGAGCAGTACTTC
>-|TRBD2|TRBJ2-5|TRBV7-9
CASSSGLAGVQETQYF
TGTGCCAGCAGCTCGGGACTAGCGGGGGTCCAAGAGACCCAGTACTTC
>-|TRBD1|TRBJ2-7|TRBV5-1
CASSLEGQRYEQYF
TGCGCCAGCAGCTTGGAGGGACAGAGGTACGAGCAGTACTTC
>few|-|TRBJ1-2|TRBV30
CAWQSGGYTF
TGTGCCTGGCAGAGTGGGGGCTACACCTTC
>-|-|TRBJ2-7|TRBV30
CAWSVILGTNFLGYEQYF
TGTGCCTGGAGTGTGATTTTAGGGACCAACTTCCTCGGGTACGAGCAGTACTTC
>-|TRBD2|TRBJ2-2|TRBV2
CASSQGLARTGELFF
TGTGCCAGCAGTCAGGGACTAGCGAGAACCGGGGAGCTGTTTTTT
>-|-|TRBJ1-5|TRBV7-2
CASSRWDSQPQHF
TGTGCCAGCAGTCGGTGGGATTCTCAGCCCCAGCATTTT
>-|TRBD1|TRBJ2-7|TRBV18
CASSPAAGQGSEQYF
TGTGCCAGCTCACCTGCAGCGGGACAGGGCTCCGAGCAGTACTTC
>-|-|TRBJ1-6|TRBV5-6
CASSLAGQLVGSPLHF
TGTGCCAGCAGCTTGGCCGGACAGCTAGTAGGTTCACCCCTCCACTTT
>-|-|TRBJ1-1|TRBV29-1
CSASDGVNTEAFF
TGCAGCGCCTCGGACGGAGTGAACACTGAAGCTTTCTTT
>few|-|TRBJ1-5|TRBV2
CASRERAQPQHF
TGTGCCAGCAGGGAAAGGGCTCAGCCCCAGCATTTT
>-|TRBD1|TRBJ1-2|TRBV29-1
CSVGSDRVSGGYTF
TGCAGCGTTGGGAGTGACAGGGTGTCTGGGGGCTACACCTTC
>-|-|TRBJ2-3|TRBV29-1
CSVEGQGTDTQYF
TGCAGCGTTGAAGGGCAGGGTACAGATACGCAGTATTTT
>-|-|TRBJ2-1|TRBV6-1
CASSEASLSPGGQFF
TGTGCCAGCAGTGAAGCTTCACTATCCCCCGGCGGGCAGTTCTTC
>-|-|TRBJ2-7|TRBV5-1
CASSRAGQYEQYF
TGCGCCAGCAGCCGGGCGGGACAGTACGAGCAGTACTTC
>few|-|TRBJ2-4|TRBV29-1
CSVEVLKNIQYF
TGCAGCGTTGAAGTTCTCAAAAACATTCAGTACTTC
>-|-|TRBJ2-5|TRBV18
CASSQSQQNRETQYF
TGTGCCAGCTCACAATCTCAGCAGAACCGGGAGACCCAGTACTTC
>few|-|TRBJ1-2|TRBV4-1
CASSQDWPSGYGYTF
TGCGCCAGCAGCCAAGATTGGCCGAGCGGCTATGGCTACACCTTC
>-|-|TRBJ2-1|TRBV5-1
CASSLEQGPGFF
TGCGCCAGCAGCTTGGAGCAGGGGCCGGGGTTCTTC
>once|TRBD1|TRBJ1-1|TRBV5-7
CASSSGQRNTEAFF
TGTGCCAGCAGCTCGGGACAGAGGAACACTGAAGCTTTCTTT
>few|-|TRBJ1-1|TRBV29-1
CSASPTGNTEAFF
TGCAGCGCTAGCCCGACAGGGAACACTGAAGCTTTCTTT
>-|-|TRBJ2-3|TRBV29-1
CSALTWVTDTQYF
TGCAGCGCGCTGACATGGGTTACAGATACGCAGTATTTT
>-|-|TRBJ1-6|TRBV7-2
CASSSLGSYNSPLHF
TGTGCCAGCAGCTCCCTGGGATCCTATAATTCACCCCTCCACTTT
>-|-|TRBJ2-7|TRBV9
CASSARDGHYEQYF
TGTGCCAGCAGCGCCCGGGACGGCCACTACGAGCAGTACTTC
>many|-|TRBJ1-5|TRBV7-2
CASSLQSNQPQHF
TGTGCCAGCAGCCTACAGAGCAATCAGCCCCAGCATTTT
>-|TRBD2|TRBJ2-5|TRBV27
CASRKLAGEKETQYF
TGTGCCAGCAGGAAACTAGCGGGGGAGAAAGAGACCCAGTACTTC
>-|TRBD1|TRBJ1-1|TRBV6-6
CASSGDRAGRAFF
TGTGCCAGCAGTGGGGACAGGGCTGGGAGAGCTTTCTTT
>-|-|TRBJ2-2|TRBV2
CASSDARQFTGELFF
TGTGCCAGCAGTGATGCCCGACAGTTCACCGGGGAGCTGTTTTTT
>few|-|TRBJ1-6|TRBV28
CASSSPQGSAPPLHF
TGTGCCAGCAGCTCCCCACAGGGATCCGCGCCACCCCTCCACTTT
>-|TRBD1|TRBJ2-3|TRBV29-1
CSVRQGGRDTQYF
TGCAGCGTCCGGCAAGGGGGCAGAGATACGCAGTATTTT
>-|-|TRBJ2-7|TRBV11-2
CASSNTRQAYEQYF
TGTGCCAGCAGCAACACACGACAGGCCTACGAGCAGTACTTC
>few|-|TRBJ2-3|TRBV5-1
CASSLVAHTDTQYF
TGCGCCAGCAGCTTGGTGGCTCACACAGATACGCAGTATTTT
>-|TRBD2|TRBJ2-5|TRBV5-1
CASTTRLAGQETQYF
TGCGCCAGCACCACGCGGCTAGCGGGGCAAGAGACCCAGTACTTC
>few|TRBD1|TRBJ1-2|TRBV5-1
CASSLAQGASYGYTF
TGCGCCAGCAGCTTGGCTCAGGGGGCTTCTTATGGCTACACCTTC
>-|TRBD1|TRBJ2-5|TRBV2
CASMRDRGKETQYF
TGTGCCAGCATGAGGGACAGGGGAAAAGAGACCCAGTACTTC
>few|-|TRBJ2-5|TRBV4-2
CASSPRRNQETQYF
TGTGCCAGCAGCCCCCGCAGGAACCAAGAGACCCAGTACTTC
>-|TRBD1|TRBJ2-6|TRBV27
CASSSDRGNGANVLTF
TGTGCCAGCAGTTCGGACAGGGGCAATGGGGCCAACGTCCTGACTTTC
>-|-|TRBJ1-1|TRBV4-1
CASSPVGAGGTEAFF
TGCGCCAGCAGCCCGGTTGGTGCCGGCGGCACTGAAGCTTTCTTT
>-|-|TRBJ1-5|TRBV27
CASKGRGNQPQHF
TGTGCCAGCAAGGGTAGGGGCAATCAGCCCCAGCATTTT
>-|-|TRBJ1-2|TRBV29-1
CSVALVQGAMDGYTF
TGCAGCGTCGCATTAGTACAGGGCGCCATGGATGGCTACACCTTC
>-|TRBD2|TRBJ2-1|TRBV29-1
CSVGAGRSNEQFF
TGCAGCGTTGGAGCGGGGAGGAGCAATGAGCAGTTCTTC
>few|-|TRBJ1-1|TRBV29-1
CSARGPEAFF
TGCAGCGCCCGGGGGCCTGAAGCTTTCTTT
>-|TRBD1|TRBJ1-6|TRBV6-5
CASRLSGTGNSPLHF
TGTGCCAGCAGGCTCTCCGGGACAGGGAATTCACCCCTCCACTTT
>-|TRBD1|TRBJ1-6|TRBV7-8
CASSLRDSPVSPLHF
TGTGCCAGCAGCTTGAGGGACAGTCCCGTTTCACCCCTCCACTTT
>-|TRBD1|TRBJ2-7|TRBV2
CAGRLDRTSWQYF
TGTGCCGGGAGATTGGACAGGACCTCTTGGCAGTACTTC